Reported below is one T cell receptor beta chain. The CDR3 runs to 12 residues. Trimming stripped 0 bases from V and 7 bases from J, with 7 bases between. Germline CDR1 reads LGHNA; CDR2 reads YNFKEQ. RNA was extracted with the RNeasy kit, and a quantity of roughly 0.5 to 1 ug was reverse transcribed using random hexamers. immunoSEQ multiplex PCR amplified TCR beta CDR3 across 54 Vbeta, 13 Jbeta. MiXCR, run by TCRdb on the immunoSEQ multiplex PCR reads, gives a single entry per CDR3 protein. Here the sample spans about 300,000 distinct CDR3 sequences, roughly 85% being singletons. This entry belongs to a study of CD8 T cells in Susac syndrome.

Sequencing was performed on CD8+ T cells from PBMCs. The receptor's source is a human donor with multiple sclerosis. J is TRBJ2-7 and V is TRBV4-2; D gene uncertain. CDR3 nucleotides: TGTGCCAGCAGCCAAGATGAATTGGAGCAGTACTTC. It encodes CASSQDELEQYF.